The sequence of this T cell receptor (beta chain) was determined in a study of response to subunit inactivated influenza vaccine. Of note for this clonotype: Its matching antigen is unknown.

The V gene lost 2 bases and the J gene lost 0 bases, with 11 bases spanning the gap. The CDR3 extends over 15 amino acids. Germline V CDR1 and CDR2: DFQATT, SNEGSKA (reference sequence). Points from the study as a whole: Every seasonal influenza vaccination brings in few new T cells, the authors suggested.

In TCRdb, the RT-PCR reads were re-called with MiXCR into one record per CDR3 protein. The data contain fewer than 700,000 distinct CDR3 sequences, over 10% of them seen just once; the ten biggest clones take up under 15%. The chain combines TRBV20-1 with TRBJ2-1; perhaps D is TRBD1 or TRBD2 (5 bases each). Specimen: PBMCs from blood, collected about 40 days after vaccination. This sequence was found in a man aged 45-65 years who received an inactivated influenza vaccine. CDR3 residues: CSARRGRDSYNEQFF. DNA of the CDR3: TGCAGTGCTAGAAGGGGCCGGGACTCCTACAATGAGCAGTTCTTC.